The sequence of this TCR beta chain was determined in a study of cytomegalovirus exposure and HLA in healthy donors. Study conclusions and caveats: Immune exposure data for these donors was limited to CMV serostatus. Reports state that TCR beta sequences accurately predicted most subjects' HLA-A and HLA-B alleles.

In the PCR, 60 Vbeta and 13 Jbeta primers were used. Under the authors' procedure: A follow-up analysis tallied tens of millions of unique TCR beta chains, roughly 11 million shared. TCRdb's table, derived via immunoSEQ multiplex PCR, lists solely in-frame clones and lacks some. The V and J calls and clone size are taken from that table; D and trimming were inferred from the DNA. This table holds about 150,000 clones. With respect to this clone: Antigen: not known.

The CDR3 runs 16 residues. The ends were cut back, 0 bases at V and 0 bases at J, with 13 bases in the middle. The germline gives CDR1 SGHRS, CDR2 YFSETQ. The source is a woman in her forties or fifties in good health and CMV-seronegative. The material sequenced was PBMCs. This chain joins TRBV5-1 and TRBJ2-7; D is undetermined. In DNA form, the CDR3 reads TGCGCCAGCAGCTTGGACATGCCGAGGAGCTCCTACGAGCAGTACTTC. Protein: CASSLDMPRSSYEQYF.